Shown below are 9 T cell receptor beta chains from a single sample sequenced in a study of blood T cell repertoires in COVID-19. Profiling relied on immunoSEQ multiplex PCR, and the TCRdb table lists in-frame clones only, not all of them. Of about 190,000 clones listed, roughly 90% are singletons. Source material: peripheral blood. The receptors come from a woman aged 35 to 49 who had recovered from COVID-19.

The CDR3 region has the DNA TGTGCCAGCAGTTCCGGGTCGCACGACACTGAAGCTTTCTTT. Translation gives CASSSGSHDTEAFF. The chain recombines TRBV27 with TRBJ1-1; D uncertain. The CDR3 extends over 14 amino acids. CDR1 is MNHEY, CDR2 SMNVEV, per germline (reference sequence). Trimming left V 4 bases short and J 3 bases short, with 12 bases between.

This chain uses TRBV7-3 with TRBJ1-1; D is perhaps TRBD1 (5 bases). V lost 5 bases to trimming and J lost 0 bases, with 10 bases between them. This CDR3 has 14 amino acids. Germline V gene lookup returns CDR1 SGHTA and CDR2 FQGTGA. CDR3 DNA sequence: TGTGCCAGCAGCGAACAACAGGTGAACACTGAAGCTTTCTTT. It specifies CASSEQQVNTEAFF.

This clone was seen more than once but under ten times. The rearrangement links TRBV19 to TRBJ2-1, with D perhaps matching TRBD2 (6 bases). Per the germline V gene, CDR1 is LNHDA and CDR2 is SQIVND (reference sequence). The ends were cut back, 5 bases at V and 3 bases at J, with 11 bases in the middle. The CDR3 contains 14 residues. CDR3 nucleotides: TGTGCCAGTAGTCGTGGCGGGAACTACAATGAGCAGTTCTTC. It yields the protein CASSRGGNYNEQFF.

This clone was recorded only once. The chain links TRBV30 to TRBJ2-7; 11 positions match TRBD2. The CDR3 is made up of 19 amino acids. Germline CDR1 is GTSNPN and CDR2 is SVGIG (reference sequence). V was pared by 1 base and J by 3 bases, with 17 bases of the junction left unmatched. In nucleotides, the CDR3 is TGTGCCTGGAGTGGAGGCCAGAGAGGACTAGCGGGTATGAACTACGAGCAGTACTTC. Translation gives CAWSGGQRGLAGMNYEQYF.

The sample holds a few counts of this clone. This chain links TRBV4-2 with TRBJ2-1, with D possibly TRBD1 on 6 matching bases. Germline-derived CDR1 and CDR2 are LGHNA and YNFKEQ. The ends were cut back, 1 base at V and 3 bases at J, with 7 bases in the middle. The CDR3 length is 14 residues. The CDR3 region is CASSQAGVYNEQFF. Written as DNA, the CDR3 is TGTGCCAGCAGCCAAGCAGGGGTCTACAATGAGCAGTTCTTC.

The V gene is TRBV9, the J gene TRBJ2-7, with 12 bases fitting TRBD1. After removal of 0 bases from V and 4 bases from J, the junction contained 2 bases not matched to a gene. CDR1 and CDR2 (germline): SGDLS, YYNGEE. The CDR3 consists of 15 residues. CDR3 DNA: TGTGCCAGCAGCGTAGGGGACAGGGGGCCGTACGAGCAGTACTTC. Translated, it gives CASSVGDRGPYEQYF.

The rearrangement joins TRBV2 to TRBJ2-5; D is unresolved. Germline V CDR1 and CDR2: SNHLY, FYNNEI. V lost 3 bases and J lost 1, with 12 bases in between. The CDR3 is 15 residues long. CDR3 region: CASSETPNPQETQYF. CDR3 coding DNA: TGTGCCAGCAGTGAGACTCCCAACCCCCAAGAGACCCAGTACTTC.

This chain uses TRBV4-1 with TRBJ2-5; D may be TRBD1 (6 bases). The CDR3 length is 16 residues. CDR1 is MGHRA and CDR2 is YSYEKL in the germline V gene. V lost 0 bases and J lost 2, with 13 bases in between. Here the CDR3 DNA reads TGCGCCAGCAGCCAAGATCAGGGGCAGGCACAAGAGACCCAGTACTTC. Residues: CASSQDQGQAQETQYF.

The chain uses TRBV2 and TRBJ2-5; 8 nucleotides align to TRBD2. The V gene's germline CDR1 is SNHLY and CDR2 FYNNEI. Trimming at V came to 6 bases and at J to 5 bases, leaving 8 bases not matched to a gene. This CDR3 is built from 14 residues. The CDR3 DNA is TGTGCCAGCAGGACGGCTAGCGGGCTGGAGACCCAGTACTTC. Residues: CASRTASGLETQYF. Supplemented by reference TRBV2 and TRBJ2-5, the full variable domain reads EPEVTQTPSHQVTQMGQEVILRCVPISNHLYFYWYRQILGQKVEFLVSFYNNEISEKSEIFDDQFSVERPDGSNFTLKIRSTKLEDSAMYFCASRTASGLETQYFGPGTRLLVL.